This TCR beta chain is from a study of blood T cell repertoires in COVID-19. Study details: COVID-19 samples collected from the United States, Italy and Spain covered acute and convalescent phases. The cDNA or gDNA used as material had been derived from T cells, B-cell-depleted T cells, or PBMCs.

In the source study's methods: How many nucleated cells were present was estimated from reference gene primer amplification. The method was immunoSEQ multiplex PCR; TCRdb's version includes in-frame clones alone and lacks a portion of them. For V, J and clone size, that table is used; D and trimming come from the DNA. Among roughly 88,000 clones listed, roughly 87% were seen once. Seattle patients were enrolled while actively infected and followed longitudinally. The CDR3 covers 15 residues. Germline CDR1 KGHDR, CDR2 SFDVKD. V was pared by 4 bases and J by 5 bases, with 16 bases between. The V and J genes are TRBV24-1 and TRBJ2-5, with D possibly TRBD2 on 6 matching bases. This TCR was sampled from a woman aged 60-75 years with COVID-19, enrolled during active disease. Sequencing was carried out using peripheral blood. As DNA, the CDR3 is TGTGCCACCAGTGAAGCGACTAGTTCTCGGGAGACCCAGTACTTC. Its protein product is CATSEATSSRETQYF.